The clone carrying this T cell receptor (beta chain) turned up a few times. The source of the sample is a study of Graves' ophthalmopathy and Graves' hyperthyroidism. V lost 3 bases and J lost 8; bases outside the gene matches: 10. The germline V gene has CDR1 GTSNPN and CDR2 SVGIG (reference sequence). The CDR3 extends over 14 amino acids. In this cohort, patients with other autoimmune diseases, uncontrolled infections, pregnancy or lactation were excluded. RNA transcripts yielded amplified TCR beta CDR3 regions. First-round RT-PCR relied on HTBI primers, and a second-round multiplex PCR came next. TCRdb used MiXCR to reprocess the multiplex PCR reads, holding one entry per CDR3 protein. Of a few hundred thousand distinct CDR3 sequences listed, around 21% are singletons.

This sequence originates from a woman under 30 with stable Graves' hyperthyroidism. Sequenced sample: peripheral blood. The gene calls are TRBV30 and TRBJ1-2, with TRBD1 matching 9 bases. The CDR3, as DNA: TGTGCCTGGAGCGGGAACAGGGGGCGCGGCGGCTACACCTTC. Protein sequence: CAWSGNRGRGGYTF.